This T cell receptor beta chain originates from a study of blood T cell repertoires in COVID-19. Study details: The United States, Italy and Spain supplied acute and convalescent COVID-19 samples. PBMCs, B-cell-depleted T cells, or T cells were the source of the cDNA or gDNA that made up the material.

Measured with immunoSEQ multiplex PCR; TCRdb has only the in-frame clones, and not every one. The table includes tens of thousands of clones, roughly 90% detected once. The ends were cut back, 1 base at V and 4 bases at J, with 11 bases in the middle. The CDR3 consists of 14 residues. CDR1 is LGHNA and CDR2 is YSLEER in the germline V gene. This chain links TRBV4-3 with TRBJ2-7; the D gene is possibly TRBD1 (6 bases). The clonotype originates from a human donor with active COVID-19. The donor label of this sample is uncertain. Sequencing was carried out using peripheral blood. This CDR3 is CASSQATGRYEQYF. For the CDR3, the DNA is TGCGCCAGCAGCCAAGCGACAGGACGATACGAGCAGTACTTC.